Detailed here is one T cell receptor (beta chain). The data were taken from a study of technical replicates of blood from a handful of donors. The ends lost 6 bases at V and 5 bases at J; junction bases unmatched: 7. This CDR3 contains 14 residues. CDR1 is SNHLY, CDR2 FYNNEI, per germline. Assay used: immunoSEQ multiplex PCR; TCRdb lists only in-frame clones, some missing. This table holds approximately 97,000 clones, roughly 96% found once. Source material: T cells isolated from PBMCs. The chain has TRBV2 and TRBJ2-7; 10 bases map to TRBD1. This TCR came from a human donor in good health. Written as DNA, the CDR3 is TGTGCCAGCAGAACCGGGACAGGGGTCCACGAGCAGTACTTC. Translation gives CASRTGTGVHEQYF.